This section outlines one T cell receptor beta chain sequence together with its context. The target antigen is unknown. These data belong to a study of human T cells and chemical hapten exposure. Study-level points and caveats: Significantly more large CDR3 similarity clusters were formed by expanded TCRs than by controls.

TCRdb called the RACE reads again in MiXCR, with one record for every CDR3 protein. The sample lists about 100,000 distinct CDR3 sequences, about an eighth occurring once. Described time point: patch test 2, 6 weeks after DPC sensitization. Treatment: therapeutic diphenylcyclopropenone sensitization with weekly scalp DPC. Staff drew blood before applying each patch test. Each donor was an alopecia patient between 18 and 70 years of age who qualified for DPC. Material: whole blood, obtained in connection with sensitization to the hapten diphenylcyclopropenone (DPC). This receptor was obtained from a woman aged 40 to 50 with alopecia areata. Some clones in this sample may be carry-over from other donors' samples.

DNA for the CDR3: TGCGCCAGCAGCCAAGGGGAGGGCGGTTCCTACGAGCAGTACTTC. Its protein product is CASSQGEGGSYEQYF. The chain links TRBV4-1 to TRBJ2-7; 7 nucleotides line up with TRBD2. Germline-derived CDR1 and CDR2 are MGHRA and YSYEKL. The V segment lost 1 base and the J segment 1 base; nucleotides outside the gene matches: 4. The CDR3 contains 15 residues.